This T cell receptor beta chain was recorded in a study of cytomegalovirus exposure and HLA in healthy donors. The PCR employed 60 Vbeta primers together with 13 Jbeta primers. In the original processing: A later analysis counted 65 million to 90 million unique TCR beta chains, about 10 million shared. Only in-frame clones appear in the TCRdb table, and some are missing; sequencing was by immunoSEQ multiplex PCR. Clonal size and the V and J genes are those of that table, whereas D and trimming came from the DNA. The top ten clones hold 3.7% of a sample with roughly 180,000 clones, 70% to 85% of them seen once. CDR3 length: 16 residues. Germline V CDR1 and CDR2: SEHNR, FQNEAQ (reference sequence). V gave up 4 bases and J gave up 0 bases, with 15 bases separating them.

The receptor was isolated from a woman aged 55-75 years in good health and CMV-seropositive. The J gene is TRBJ1-1, the V gene TRBV7-9; tentatively, D is TRBD1 (6 bases). Sequencing input: PBMCs. The CDR3 nucleotides read TGTGCCAGCAGCTCCCCGCCGGGACATTTGAACACTGAAGCTTTCTTT. Translation: CASSSPPGHLNTEAFF.